Shown below are 11 T cell receptor beta chains from a single sample sequenced in a study of T cell repertoires in cytomegalovirus infection. TCRdb recomputed calls from the reads with MiXCR, one row per CDR3 protein. This sample carries 650,000 to 900,000 distinct CDR3 sequences, about 29% of them seen once, and the ten largest clones take roughly 14%. The antigens for these receptors are not known. The sequencing used cultured CD8+ T cells from PBMCs, collected from culture after CMV antigen stimulation. The receptors stem from a human donor in good health (CMV status not recorded). Some clones in this sample may be carry-over from other donors' samples.

In its sample, this clonotype was seen a few times. The chain combines TRBV15 with TRBJ1-4; 7 bases match TRBD1. CDR3 length equals 19 residues. After removal of 4 bases from V and 4 bases from J, the junction contained 18 bases not matched to a gene. Germline-derived CDR1 and CDR2 are LNHNV and YYDKDF (reference sequence). CDR3 sequence reads: CATSMTGRSSPGSNEKLFF. CDR3 DNA sequence: TGTGCCACCAGCATGACAGGGCGATCTTCTCCAGGGAGTAATGAAAAACTGTTTTTT.

The J gene is TRBJ2-7, the V gene TRBV27; D ambiguous. CDR1 and CDR2 (germline): MNHEY, SMNVEV (reference sequence). The ends were cut back, 4 bases at V and 7 bases at J, with 8 bases in the middle. The CDR3 extends over 11 amino acids. CDR3 sequence reads: CASSSFREQYF. CDR3 DNA sequence: TGTGCCAGCAGTTCGTTTAGAGAGCAGTACTTC.

This clonotype was seen a few times. The chain uses TRBV6-2 or TRBV6-3 and TRBJ1-5, with D perhaps matching TRBD1 (6 bases). The CDR3 spans 16 residues. Trimming left V 0 bases short and J 0 bases short, with 9 bases between. The germline V gene has CDR1 MNHEY and CDR2 SVGEGT. The CDR3, as DNA: TGTGCCAGCAGTTACTCAACAGGGTATAGCAATCAGCCCCAGCATTTT. Amino acid sequence: CASSYSTGYSNQPQHF.

This clonotype was detected only a few times. This sequence joins TRBV7-6 and TRBJ1-6; a possible D gene is TRBD1 (6 bases). This CDR3 spans 21 amino acids. The germline V gene encodes CDR1 SGHVS and CDR2 FNYEAQ. Trimming left V 1 base short and J 0 bases short, with 22 bases between. The CDR3 reads CASSLEGQGRPFPSYNSPLHF. The CDR3, as DNA: TGTGCCAGCAGCTTAGAGGGGCAGGGGAGGCCCTTTCCCTCCTATAATTCACCCCTCCACTTT.

J is TRBJ2-1 and V is TRBV10-3; 11 positions agree with TRBD1. The J segment lost 4 bases and the V segment lost 6 bases, leaving 11 bases of the junction unmatched. CDR3 length: 17 amino acids. Germline CDR1 reads ENHRY; CDR2 reads SYGVKD. CDR3 coding DNA: TGTGCCATCAGCTTTGCCCAGGACAGGGGGCTGTACAATGAGCAGTTCTTC. Its protein product is CAISFAQDRGLYNEQFF.

This rearrangement joins TRBV7-8 to TRBJ2-3; D is unclear. Trimming cost V 0 bases and J 2 bases, with 9 bases left between them. The CDR3 has 15 residues. CDR1 SGHVS and CDR2 FQNEAQ come from the germline V gene. Written as DNA, the CDR3 is TGTGCCAGCAGCTTAGCGGGGTCCTACACAGATACGCAGTATTTT. Translated: CASSLAGSYTDTQYF.

In this sample, this clonotype turned up once. The germline gene is not matched at one end of the junction; a read error may be the cause. V is TRBV7-6 and J is TRBJ2-2; D is tentatively TRBD1 or TRBD2 (5 bases each). There are 17 residues in the CDR3. Per germline, CDR1 SGHVS and CDR2 FNYEAQ. CDR3 nucleotides: TGTGCTAGCAGCTTGGGGAGTGGGACGCGGGACACCGGGGAGCTGTTTTTT. It yields the protein CASSLGSGTRDTGELFF.

The chain carries TRBV6-2 or TRBV6-3 and TRBJ2-1, with D uncertain. Germline-derived CDR1 and CDR2 are MNHEY and SVGEGT. Trimming took 2 bases from V and 6 from J, leaving 14 bases between them. The CDR3 contains 15 residues. This chain's CDR3 is CASSYGNLWGNEQFF. CDR3 in DNA: TGTGCCAGCAGTTACGGAAACCTATGGGGCAATGAGCAGTTCTTC.

Of note for this clonotype: Here the CDR3 omits its conserved ending phenylalanine or tryptophan, so a read error is the likely source. The CDR3 DNA reads as TGTGCCAGCAGTATAGCGGGGTTATATAATGAGCAGTTCTGC. This codes for CASSIAGLYNEQFC. The rearrangement links TRBV27 to TRBJ2-1; 8 bases line up with TRBD2. The CDR3 totals 14 residues. J gave up 7 bases and V 5 bases, and 7 bases lay outside the gene matches. CDR1 is MNHEY, CDR2 SMNVEV, per germline (reference sequence).

The genes are TRBV12-3 or TRBV12-4 and TRBJ2-3; 7 positions agree with TRBD2. The J segment lost 1 base and the V segment lost 8 bases, leaving 6 bases of the junction unmatched. The CDR3 covers 14 residues. CDR3 DNA sequence: TGTGCCAGCGGACCTCGGGGGGGCACAGATACGCAGTATTTT. This encodes CASGPRGGTDTQYF.

This clonotype was observed many times. The genes are TRBV7-8 and TRBJ2-7; possible D gene TRBD1, 5 bases. CDR3 length: 14 amino acids. Trimming took off 1 base at V and 4 bases at J, with 11 bases between the two ends. Germline V gene lookup returns CDR1 SGHVS and CDR2 FQNEAQ. The chain's CDR3 is CASSLDRGTYEQYV. DNA for the CDR3: TGTGCCAGCAGCTTAGATAGGGGAACTTACGAGCAGTACGTC.